The TCR beta chain described here comes from a study of blood T cell repertoires in COVID-19 (dated by TCRdb to 2020 to 2022). With respect to the entire study: Samples covering the acute and convalescent phases of COVID-19 were provided by collaborators in the United States, Italy and Spain. The material from the prospective study consisted of cDNA or gDNA derived from T cells, B-cell-depleted T cells, or PBMCs. Deeply sampled blood TCRbeta repertoires from subjects exposed to, actively infected with, or recovered from COVID-19 were included in the dataset. The repertoires were made available in a free public database intended to serve as a resource for research on the immune response to SARS-CoV-2. The samples were drawn from two sources: the first 160 participants of the ongoing ImmuneRACE study, and approximately 1,300 subjects contributed by 6 global collaborators. The sample metadata nearly always contained a de-identified subject ID, COVID-19 status, age in years and sex. Where HLA class I and class II types were available, the types were taken from metadata supplied by the sample provider, not from assay-based typing. Beyond this particular receptor, the publication reports: The amount of clinical and demographic metadata varied by source and participant and was provided uncurated.

TCRbeta CDR3 regions were amplified from genomic DNA using the immunoSEQ Assay, a bias-controlled multiplex PCR. Regarding the original processing steps: Nucleated cell counts per sample were estimated from amplification of reference gene primers within the assay. Sequence reads were collapsed and filtered to measure the absolute abundance of every unique TCRbeta CDR3 rearrangement. For each sample, productive Simpson clonality was calculated as the square root of Simpson's diversity index over productive rearrangements. In TCRdb, the immuneACCESS table is reduced to in-frame sequences with V and J assigned. These tables do not hold every clone; where another copy was compared, an unresolved V gene accounts for under half, and the others remain unexplained. V, J and clone size reflect that table, while D and trimming were determined from the DNA. Present in this sample are about 84,000 clones, roughly 90% of which were seen just once. The top ten hold 0.95% to 1.5% of the sample.

Whole blood was collected in K2EDTA tubes by collaborating institutions according to the institutions' own protocols. For TCRbeta analysis, collaborators shipped samples as frozen whole blood, isolated PBMCs, or DNA extracted from either of those sample types. CDR3 length: 14 amino acids, cysteine to phenylalanine. The kept DNA is CDR3 alone, 42 bases in frame from the first base. The germline V end is reduced by 6 bases and the J end by 4 bases; junction bases left unmatched: 6. Reading the germline V gene gives CDR1 KGHDR and CDR2 SFDVKD. A remark on this clone: Its antigen is still unknown. Base qualities are not provided; no much larger clone lies one nucleotide away.

This sequence originates from a man older than 75 with active or convalescent COVID-19. This sequence uses TRBV24-1 and TRBJ1-2, and 8 junctional nucleotides match TRBD1. The sample comprised peripheral blood. The nucleotide sequence is given as TGTGCCACCAGTATCGAGACAGGGGTCTATGGCTACACCTTC. It specifies CATSIETGVYGYTF.